The 10 T cell receptor beta chains given below trace back to one sample, sequenced in a study of PD-L1 blockade in urothelial cancer. Profiled with immunoSEQ multiplex PCR; TCRdb holds only in-frame clones, not every one. Here the sample spans about 110,000 clones, approximately 85% being singletons. This sample comprised PBMCs, obtained around atezolizumab (anti-PD-L1) treatment. These receptors all come from a man aged 50-60 years with urothelial cancer.

V gene TRBV27 combines with J gene TRBJ2-1, with 16 bases fitting TRBD2. Germline V gives CDR1 MNHEY, CDR2 SMNVEV (reference sequence). CDR3 length: 17 residues. V dropped 7 bases and J dropped 1; count of bases not matched to a gene: 4. CDR3 DNA sequence: TGTGCCAGCAAGGGACTAGCGGGAGGGAGGTCCTACAATGAGCAGTTCTTC. It is translated as CASKGLAGGRSYNEQFF.

The rearrangement links TRBV6-5 to TRBJ1-4; the D gene is possibly TRBD1 (5 bases). Trimming removed 0 bases at V and 5 bases at J, with 10 bases between. The CDR3 spans 15 residues. Germline V lookup: CDR1 MNHEY, CDR2 SVGAGI. This CDR3 reads CASSYSRRVNEKLFF. DNA of the CDR3: TGTGCCAGCAGTTACTCACGCAGGGTGAATGAAAAACTGTTTTTT.

The chain uses TRBV7-6 and TRBJ2-2, with TRBD2 matching over 7 bases. CDR1 and CDR2 from the germline V gene are SGHVS and FNYEAQ. J lost 6 bases, V lost 1 base, and 5 bases had no gene match. The CDR3 is 15 amino acids. For the CDR3, the DNA is TGTGCCAGCAGCTTAGGTGCGGGAGCGGCCGGGGAGCTGTTTTTT. Translated, it gives CASSLGAGAAGELFF.

This clone was seen only a few times. The rearrangement links TRBV2 to TRBJ1-2; D is perhaps TRBD1 (5 bases). V was shortened by 5 bases and J by 2 bases, with 9 bases between the two germline ends. The V gene's germline CDR1 is SNHLY and CDR2 FYNNEI. CDR3 size: 13 residues. In DNA form, the CDR3 reads TGTGCCAGCAGTTCCGACAGAAACTATGGCTACACCTTC. Its protein is CASSSDRNYGYTF.

V is TRBV6-5 and J is TRBJ1-5, with TRBD1 matching over 8 bases. Germline V gene data show CDR1 as MNHEY and CDR2 as SVGAGI. The V gene end was trimmed by 0 bases and the J gene end by 8 bases; junction bases not matched to a gene: 3. The CDR3 covers 14 residues. CDR3 coding DNA: TGTGCCAGCAGTTACTCAGGACAGGGAAAGCCCCAGCATTTT. Amino acid sequence: CASSYSGQGKPQHF.

The chain combines TRBV6-5 with TRBJ2-7, with 9 bases fitting TRBD1. The CDR3 totals 14 residues. Germline CDR1 and CDR2: MNHEY and SVGAGI. V was pared by 8 bases and J by 0 bases, with 5 bases of the junction left unmatched. The CDR3 region is CASQDRGVSYEQYF. The DNA of the CDR3 is TGTGCCAGCCAGGACAGGGGCGTCTCCTACGAGCAGTACTTC.

This sequence joins TRBV18 and TRBJ2-1; 9 bases align to TRBD1. The V gene's germline CDR1 is KGHSH and CDR2 LQKENI. This CDR3 is built from 16 residues. With V trimmed by 4 bases and J by 0 bases, 4 bases remained unmatched. The CDR3 reads CASSQTGGFSYNEQFF. The DNA for the CDR3 is TGTGCCAGCTCACAAACAGGGGGCTTCTCCTACAATGAGCAGTTCTTC.

V gene TRBV30 combines with J gene TRBJ2-1; D unresolved. CDR1 and CDR2 (germline): GTSNPN, SVGIG (reference sequence). Trimming took off 2 bases at V and 4 bases at J, with 21 bases between the two ends. There are 17 residues in the CDR3. The DNA for the CDR3 is TGTGCCTGGAGTCCCCCCCATCTCCCGCTAGGTTACAATGAGCAGTTCTTC. It translates to CAWSPPHLPLGYNEQFF.

This chain's CDR3 is CASKLRINTDTQYF. The CDR3 region has the DNA TGTGCCAGCAAACTCCGAATAAACACAGATACGCAGTATTTT. The genes are TRBV6-5 and TRBJ2-3; D call uncertain. Germline V gene data show CDR1 as MNHEY and CDR2 as SVGAGI. The CDR3 is 14 residues long. Trimming cost V 7 bases and J 2 bases, with 13 bases left between them.

For the CDR3, the DNA is TGTGCCTGGACACGGGGACAGGGAAAAGATACGCAGTATTTT. Translating it yields CAWTRGQGKDTQYF. The rearrangement links TRBV30 to TRBJ2-3; 9 bases are shared with TRBD1. V lost 4 bases and J lost 5; bases outside the gene matches: 7. The germline gives CDR1 GTSNPN, CDR2 SVGIG (reference sequence). The CDR3 is made up of 14 amino acids.